This TCR beta chain emerged from a study of blood T cell repertoires in COVID-19. In the study overall: Spain, Italy and the United States supplied samples that represented acute and convalescent COVID-19. T cells, B-cell-depleted T cells, or PBMCs supplied cDNA or gDNA.

V was clipped by 0 bases and J by 8 bases, with 13 bases between them. Germline CDR1 is GTSNPN and CDR2 is SVGIG (reference sequence). This CDR3 contains 14 residues. Per the original data handling: Estimation of nucleated cell counts relied on the amplification of reference gene primers. Libraries were prepared by immunoSEQ multiplex PCR; TCRdb keeps only in-frame clonotypes and omits some of them. V and J calls and clone size come straight from that table; D and trimming were deduced from the DNA. The sample lists about 66,000 clones, 80% occurring once. Sample: peripheral blood. The receptor's source is a human donor in a cohort sampled during active COVID-19. This chain links TRBV30 with TRBJ1-4; D not certain. CDR3 bases: TGTGCCTGGAGTGTTAAGGGCCCGGGGGAAAAACTGTTTTTT. This sequence encodes CAWSVKGPGEKLFF.